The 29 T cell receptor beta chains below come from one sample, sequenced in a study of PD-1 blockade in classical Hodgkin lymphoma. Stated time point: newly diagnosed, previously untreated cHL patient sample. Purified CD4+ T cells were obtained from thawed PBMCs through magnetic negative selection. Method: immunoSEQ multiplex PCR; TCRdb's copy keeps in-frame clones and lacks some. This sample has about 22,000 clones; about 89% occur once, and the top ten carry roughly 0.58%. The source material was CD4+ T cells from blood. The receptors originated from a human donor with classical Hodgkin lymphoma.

The CDR3 nucleotides are TGTGCCAGCAGTCCCCCTGGTGGGGGGCGAGGGAACATTCAGTACTTC. This translates into CASSPPGGGRGNIQYF. The chain has TRBV11-2 and TRBJ2-4, with D perhaps assigned TRBD1 or TRBD2 (6 bases each). The CDR3 loop spans 16 amino acids. Germline CDR1 and CDR2: SGHAT and FQNNGV. V lost 6 bases and J 7 bases, leaving 22 bases between the germline ends.

CDR3 in DNA: TGTGCCAGCAGCGTAGATTTGGGAACAGTGGGCTACACCTTC. Its translation: CASSVDLGTVGYTF. The rearrangement joins TRBV9 to TRBJ1-2; D remains ambiguous. CDR1 and CDR2 (germline): SGDLS, YYNGEE. The CDR3 loop spans 14 amino acids. With 0 bases removed from V and 8 bases from J, the gap between germline ends came to 14 bases.

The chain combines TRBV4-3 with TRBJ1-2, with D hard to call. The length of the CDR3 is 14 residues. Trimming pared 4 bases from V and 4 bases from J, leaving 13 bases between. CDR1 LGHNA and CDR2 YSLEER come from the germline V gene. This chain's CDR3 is CASSPHPGSYGYTF. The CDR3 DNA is TGCGCCAGCAGCCCCCACCCGGGATCCTATGGCTACACCTTC.

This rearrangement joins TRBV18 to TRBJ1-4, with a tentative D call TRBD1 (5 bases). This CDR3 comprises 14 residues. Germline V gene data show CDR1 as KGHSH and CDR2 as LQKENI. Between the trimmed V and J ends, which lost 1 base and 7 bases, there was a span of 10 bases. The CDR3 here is CASSPQGSVEKLFF. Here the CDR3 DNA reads TGTGCCAGCTCACCACAGGGGAGTGTTGAAAAACTGTTTTTT.

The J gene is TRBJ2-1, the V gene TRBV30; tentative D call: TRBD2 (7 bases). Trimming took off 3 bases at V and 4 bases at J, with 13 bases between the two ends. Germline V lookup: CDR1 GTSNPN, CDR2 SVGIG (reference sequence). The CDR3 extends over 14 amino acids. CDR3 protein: CAWRRGGLYNEQFF. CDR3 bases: TGTGCCTGGAGGAGGGGGGGATTGTACAATGAGCAGTTCTTC.

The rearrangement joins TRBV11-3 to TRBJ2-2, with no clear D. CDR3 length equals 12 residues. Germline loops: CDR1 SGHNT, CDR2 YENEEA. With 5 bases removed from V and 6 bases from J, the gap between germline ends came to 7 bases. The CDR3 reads CASSLLAGELFF. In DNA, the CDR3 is TGTGCCAGCAGCCTCCTGGCCGGGGAGCTGTTTTTT.

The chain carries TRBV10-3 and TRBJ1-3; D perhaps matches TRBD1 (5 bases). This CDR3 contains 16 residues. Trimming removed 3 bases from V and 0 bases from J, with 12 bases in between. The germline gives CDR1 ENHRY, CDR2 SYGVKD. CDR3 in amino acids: CAISERTLSSGNTIYF. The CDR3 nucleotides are TGTGCCATCAGTGAACGGACACTAAGCTCTGGAAACACCATATATTTT.

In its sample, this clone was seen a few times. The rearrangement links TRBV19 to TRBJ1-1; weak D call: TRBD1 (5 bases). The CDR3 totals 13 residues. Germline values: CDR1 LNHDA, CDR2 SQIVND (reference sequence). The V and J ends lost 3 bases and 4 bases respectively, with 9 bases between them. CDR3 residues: CASSIRGTTEAFF. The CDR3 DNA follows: TGTGCCAGTAGTATCAGAGGGACCACTGAAGCTTTCTTT.

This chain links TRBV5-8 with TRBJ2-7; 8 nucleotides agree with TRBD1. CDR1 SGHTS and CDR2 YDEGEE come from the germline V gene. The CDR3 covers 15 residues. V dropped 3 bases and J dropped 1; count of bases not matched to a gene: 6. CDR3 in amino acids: CASSSSGTGSYEQYF. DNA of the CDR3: TGTGCCAGCAGCTCCTCCGGGACAGGATCCTACGAGCAGTACTTC.

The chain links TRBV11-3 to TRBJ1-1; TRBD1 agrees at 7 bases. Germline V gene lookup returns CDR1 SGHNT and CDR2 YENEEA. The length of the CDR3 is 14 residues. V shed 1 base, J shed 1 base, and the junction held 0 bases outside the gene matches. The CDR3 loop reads CASSLAGGNTEAFF. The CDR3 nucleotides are TGTGCCAGCAGCTTAGCAGGGGGGAACACTGAAGCTTTCTTT.

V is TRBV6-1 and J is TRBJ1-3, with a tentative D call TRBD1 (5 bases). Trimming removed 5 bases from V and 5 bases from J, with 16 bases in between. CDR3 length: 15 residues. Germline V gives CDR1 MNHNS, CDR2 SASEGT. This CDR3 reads CASSRTGGERNTIYF. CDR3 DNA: TGTGCCAGCAGTCGGACGGGGGGGGAACGAAACACCATATATTTT.

The CDR3 is CAIRGGGAVTYEQYF. The CDR3 DNA reads as TGTGCCATCAGGGGTGGGGGAGCGGTTACCTACGAGCAGTACTTC. The chain joins TRBV10-3 to TRBJ2-7, with D perhaps being TRBD1 or TRBD2 (5 bases each). With 6 bases removed from V and 2 bases from J, the gap between germline ends came to 17 bases. Germline lookup yields CDR1 ENHRY and CDR2 SYGVKD. CDR3 size: 15 residues.

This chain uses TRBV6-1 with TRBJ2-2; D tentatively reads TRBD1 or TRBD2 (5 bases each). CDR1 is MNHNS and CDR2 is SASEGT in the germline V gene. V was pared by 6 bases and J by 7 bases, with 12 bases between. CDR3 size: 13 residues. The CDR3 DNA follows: TGTGCCAGCAGCTCAGGGAGTATCGGGGAGCTGTTTTTT. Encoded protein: CASSSGSIGELFF.

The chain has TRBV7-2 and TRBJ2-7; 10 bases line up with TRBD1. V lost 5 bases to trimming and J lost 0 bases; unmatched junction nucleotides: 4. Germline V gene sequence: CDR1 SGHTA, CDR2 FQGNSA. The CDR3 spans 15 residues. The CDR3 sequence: CASSQGQGRSYEQYF. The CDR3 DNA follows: TGTGCCAGCAGCCAGGGACAGGGGCGCTCCTACGAGCAGTACTTC. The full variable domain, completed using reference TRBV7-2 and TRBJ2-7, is GAGVSQSPSNKVTEKGKDVELRCDPISGHTALYWYRQSLGQGLEFLIYFQGNSAPDKSGLPSDRFSAERTGGSVSTLTIQRTQQEDSAVYLCASSQGQGRSYEQYFGPGTRLTVT.

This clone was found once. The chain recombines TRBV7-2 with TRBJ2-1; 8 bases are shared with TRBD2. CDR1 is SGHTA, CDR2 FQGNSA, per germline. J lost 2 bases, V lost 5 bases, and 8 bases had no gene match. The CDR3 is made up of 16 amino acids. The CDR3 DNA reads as TGTGCCAGCAGCCTCGGTGGTAGCGGGACCTACAATGAGCAGTTCTTC. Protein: CASSLGGSGTYNEQFF.

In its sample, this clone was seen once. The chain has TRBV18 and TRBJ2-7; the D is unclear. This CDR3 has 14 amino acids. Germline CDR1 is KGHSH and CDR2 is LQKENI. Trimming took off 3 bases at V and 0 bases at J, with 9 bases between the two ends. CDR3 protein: CASSPTPGSYEQYF. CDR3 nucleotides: TGTGCCAGCTCACCCACGCCCGGCTCCTACGAGCAGTACTTC.

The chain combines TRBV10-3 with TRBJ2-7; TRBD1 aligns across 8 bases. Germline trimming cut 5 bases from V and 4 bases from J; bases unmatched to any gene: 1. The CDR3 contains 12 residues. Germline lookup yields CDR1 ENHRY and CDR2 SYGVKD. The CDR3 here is CAISQGAYEQYF. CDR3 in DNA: TGTGCCATCAGTCAGGGGGCATACGAGCAGTACTTC.

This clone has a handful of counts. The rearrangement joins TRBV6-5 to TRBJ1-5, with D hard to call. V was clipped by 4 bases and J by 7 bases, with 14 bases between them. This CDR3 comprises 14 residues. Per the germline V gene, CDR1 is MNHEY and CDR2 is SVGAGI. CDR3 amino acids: CASSLGGSGQPQHF. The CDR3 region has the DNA TGTGCCAGCAGTTTGGGAGGGTCTGGACAGCCCCAGCATTTT.

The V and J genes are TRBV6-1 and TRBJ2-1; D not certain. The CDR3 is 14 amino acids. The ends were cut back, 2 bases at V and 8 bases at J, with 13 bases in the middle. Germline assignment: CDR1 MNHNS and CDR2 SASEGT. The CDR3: CASSEWRLVHEQFF. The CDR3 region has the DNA TGTGCCAGCAGTGAATGGCGGCTAGTCCATGAGCAGTTCTTC.

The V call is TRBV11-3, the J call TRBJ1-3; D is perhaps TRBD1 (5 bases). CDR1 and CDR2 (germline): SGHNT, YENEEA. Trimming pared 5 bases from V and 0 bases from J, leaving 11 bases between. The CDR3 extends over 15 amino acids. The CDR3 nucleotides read TGTGCCAGCAGCCGAGGGGAGATCTCTGGAAACACCATATATTTT. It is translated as CASSRGEISGNTIYF.

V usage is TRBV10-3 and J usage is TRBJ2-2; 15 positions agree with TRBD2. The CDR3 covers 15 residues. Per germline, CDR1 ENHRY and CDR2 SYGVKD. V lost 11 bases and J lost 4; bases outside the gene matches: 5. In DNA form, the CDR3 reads TGTGCCTCGGGGACTAGCGGGGGGTCCACCGGGGAGCTGTTTTTT. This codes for CASGTSGGSTGELFF.

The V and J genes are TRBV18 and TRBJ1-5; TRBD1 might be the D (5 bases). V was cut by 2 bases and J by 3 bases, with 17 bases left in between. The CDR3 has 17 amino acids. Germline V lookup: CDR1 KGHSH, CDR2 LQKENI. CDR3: CASSPNLIGGDNQPQHF. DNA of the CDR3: TGTGCCAGCTCACCAAATTTAATCGGGGGAGACAATCAGCCCCAGCATTTT.

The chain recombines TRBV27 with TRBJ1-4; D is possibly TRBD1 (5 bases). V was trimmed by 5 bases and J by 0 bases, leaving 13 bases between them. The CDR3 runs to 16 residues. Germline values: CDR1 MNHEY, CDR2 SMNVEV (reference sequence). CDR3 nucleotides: TGTGCCAGCAGTAGACTGCAGGGAGCAACTAATGAAAAACTGTTTTTT. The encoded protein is CASSRLQGATNEKLFF.

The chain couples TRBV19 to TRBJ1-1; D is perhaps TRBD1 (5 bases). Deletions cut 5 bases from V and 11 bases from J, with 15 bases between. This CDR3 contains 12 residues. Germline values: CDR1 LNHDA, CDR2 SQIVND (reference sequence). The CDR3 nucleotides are TGTGCCAGTAGTGCCCGGACAACGGGGGCTTTCTTT. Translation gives CASSARTTGAFF. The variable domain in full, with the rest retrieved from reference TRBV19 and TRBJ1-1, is DGGITQSPKYLFRKEGQNVTLSCEQNLNHDAMYWYRQDPGQGLRLIYYSQIVNDFQKGDIAEGYSVSREKKESFPLTVTSAQKNPTAFYLCASSARTTGAFFGQGTRLTVV.

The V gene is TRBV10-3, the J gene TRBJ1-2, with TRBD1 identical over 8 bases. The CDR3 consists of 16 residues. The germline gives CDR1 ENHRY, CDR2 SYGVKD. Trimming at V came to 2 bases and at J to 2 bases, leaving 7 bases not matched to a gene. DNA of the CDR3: TGTGCCATCAGTGAGGGCAGGGGGCGAGAAAACTATGGCTACACCTTC. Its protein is CAISEGRGRENYGYTF.

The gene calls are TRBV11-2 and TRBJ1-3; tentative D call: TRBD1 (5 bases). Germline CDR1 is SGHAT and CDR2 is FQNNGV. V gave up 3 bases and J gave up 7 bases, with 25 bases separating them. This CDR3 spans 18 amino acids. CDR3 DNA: TGTGCCAGCAGCTTCTACCCCTCCCGGGAGCCAAGGGACAACACCATATATTTT. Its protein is CASSFYPSREPRDNTIYF.

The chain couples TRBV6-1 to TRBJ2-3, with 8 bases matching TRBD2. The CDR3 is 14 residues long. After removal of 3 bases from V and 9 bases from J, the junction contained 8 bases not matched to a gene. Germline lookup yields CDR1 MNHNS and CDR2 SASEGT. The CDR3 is CASSETSAGDTQYF. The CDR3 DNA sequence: TGTGCCAGCAGTGAGACTAGCGCCGGCGACACGCAGTATTTT.

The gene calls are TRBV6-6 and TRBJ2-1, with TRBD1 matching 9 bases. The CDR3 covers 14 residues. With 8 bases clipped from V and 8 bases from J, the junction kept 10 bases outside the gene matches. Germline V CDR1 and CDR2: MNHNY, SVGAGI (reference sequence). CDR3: CASEGTGKIDEQFF. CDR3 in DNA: TGTGCCAGCGAAGGGACAGGGAAAATCGATGAGCAGTTCTTC.

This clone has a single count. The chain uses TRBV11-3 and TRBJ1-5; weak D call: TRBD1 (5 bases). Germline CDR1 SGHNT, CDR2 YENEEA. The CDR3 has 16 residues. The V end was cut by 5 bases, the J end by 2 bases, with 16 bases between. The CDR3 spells CASSEAPEQGNQPQHF. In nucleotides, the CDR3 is TGTGCCAGCAGCGAAGCCCCGGAACAGGGCAATCAGCCCCAGCATTTT.